The 20 T cell receptor beta chains in this list originate from one sample, sequenced in a study of graft-versus-host responses after intestinal transplantation. Data came from immunoSEQ multiplex PCR; TCRdb stores just in-frame clones and leaves some out. The data contain thousands of clones, 27% of them seen just once; the ten biggest clones take up roughly 7.6%. Investigators plated roughly 200,000 CFSE-labeled responder cells together with roughly 200,000 irradiated stimulator cells labeled with violet dye. The sample here was alloreactive CD8+ T cells from a mixed lymphocyte reaction culture, taken before intestinal transplant. The sample's subset: CFSE-low proliferating T cells sorted from roughly 6-day pre-transplant mixed lymphocyte reaction (GvH or HvG direction). The receptor source for this set is a human patient who received an intestinal transplant.

The rearrangement uses TRBV9 and TRBJ2-5, with D possibly being TRBD1 (5 bases). Germline lookup yields CDR1 SGDLS and CDR2 YYNGEE. The CDR3 runs to 15 residues. V dropped 4 bases and J dropped 1 base, with 14 bases sitting between them. The CDR3 sequence: CASSRDFRGQETQYF. CDR3 bases: TGTGCCAGCAGCAGAGATTTTAGGGGCCAAGAGACCCAGTACTTC.

This clone was seen a handful of times. This rearrangement joins TRBV28 to TRBJ1-5; D ambiguous. Germline V gene data show CDR1 as MDHEN and CDR2 as SYDVKM. This CDR3 region has 11 residues. Trimming cost V 6 bases and J 9 bases, with 9 bases left between them. CDR3 sequence reads: CASSQDPPQHF. CDR3 bases: TGTGCCAGCAGCCAAGACCCGCCCCAGCATTTT.

This clone was found a few times. The chain has TRBV7-9 and TRBJ1-1, with D possibly matching TRBD1 (5 bases). CDR3 length: 15 amino acids. Trimming removed 5 bases at V and 1 base at J, with 14 bases between. Looked up from germline, CDR1 is SEHNR and CDR2 is FQNEAQ (reference sequence). The CDR3 loop is CASSALRGRNTEAFF. The DNA for the CDR3 is TGTGCCAGCAGCGCCTTAAGGGGTAGGAACACTGAAGCTTTCTTT. Based on the CDR3 plus reference TRBV7-9 and TRBJ1-1, the full variable domain is DTGVSQNPRHKITKRGQNVTFRCDPISEHNRLYWYRQTLGQGPEFLTYFQNEAQLEKSRLLSDRFSAERPKGSFSTLEIQRTEQGDSAMYLCASSALRGRNTEAFFGQGTRLTVV.

The chain combines TRBV15 with TRBJ2-1; no reliable D call. V was clipped by 1 base and J by 6 bases, with 10 bases between them. The germline CDR1 and CDR2 sequences are LNHNV and YYDKDF (reference sequence). The CDR3 has 14 amino acids. CDR3 nucleotides: TGTGCCACCAGCAGAGTCCTGGCCGGCAATGAGCAGTTCTTC. Amino acids: CATSRVLAGNEQFF.

This clone is judged medium-sized (0.01 to 0.1%). The chain employs TRBV11-2 and TRBJ2-1; D could derive from TRBD1 or TRBD2 (5 bases each). The CDR3 runs 15 residues. V lost 4 bases, J lost 6 bases, and 16 bases lay in between. Per germline, CDR1 SGHAT and CDR2 FQNNGV. As DNA, the CDR3 is TGTGCCAGCAGCTCTAGCTGGGGGTCCGGCAATGAGCAGTTCTTC. It codes for CASSSSWGSGNEQFF.

The chain uses TRBV6-5 and TRBJ2-2; D call uncertain. CDR3 length: 12 amino acids. Germline CDR1 reads MNHEY; CDR2 reads SVGAGI. V was shortened by 5 bases and J by 6 bases, with 7 bases between the two germline ends. This CDR3 is CASSEPAGELFF. The CDR3 DNA is TGTGCCAGCAGTGAACCAGCCGGGGAGCTGTTTTTT.

This clone qualifies as large (0.1 to 1%). The rearrangement uses TRBV18 and TRBJ2-7; 9 nucleotides agree with TRBD1. This CDR3 is built from 15 residues. Germline lookup yields CDR1 KGHSH and CDR2 LQKENI. V was pared by 3 bases and J by 9 bases, with 12 bases of the junction left unmatched. CDR3 in amino acids: CASSPPGQGLIGQYF. DNA of the CDR3: TGTGCCAGCTCACCCCCGGGACAGGGACTAATCGGGCAGTACTTC.

The genes are TRBV9 and TRBJ2-7; TRBD2 might be the D (5 bases). Trimming shortened V by 0 bases and J by 7 bases, and 17 bases separated the two germline ends. This CDR3 region has 15 residues. Germline V CDR1 and CDR2: SGDLS, YYNGEE. CDR3 region: CASSVGGTKWEEQYF. The CDR3 nucleotides are TGTGCCAGCAGCGTAGGGGGAACTAAATGGGAGGAGCAGTACTTC.

This chain joins TRBV2 and TRBJ2-7; 10 bases are a match to TRBD2. Germline CDR1 and CDR2: SNHLY and FYNNEI. The CDR3 has 14 residues. After removal of 4 bases from V and 2 bases from J, the junction contained 2 bases not matched to a gene. CDR3 in DNA: TGTGCCAGCAGTGTCCTAGCGGGAGCCTACGAGCAGTACTTC. Protein sequence: CASSVLAGAYEQYF.

The chain links TRBV27 to TRBJ2-1, with 13 bases lining up with TRBD2. V lost 8 bases and J lost 6; bases outside the gene matches: 1. The CDR3 consists of 13 residues. Per the germline V gene, CDR1 is MNHEY and CDR2 is SMNVEV (reference sequence). CDR3 amino acids: CASGLAGVNEQFF. The DNA for the CDR3 is TGTGCCAGCGGACTAGCGGGAGTCAATGAGCAGTTCTTC.

The chain employs TRBV4-1 and TRBJ2-5, with D possibly being TRBD1 (6 bases). CDR3 length: 14 residues. With 0 bases removed from V and 3 bases from J, the gap between germline ends came to 8 bases. In germline, CDR1 is MGHRA, CDR2 YSYEKL. The CDR3 reads CASSQDEGEETQYF. The CDR3 bases are TGCGCCAGCAGCCAAGATGAGGGGGAAGAGACCCAGTACTTC.

This clone came up once. The chain links TRBV21-1 to TRBJ1-3. TRBV21-1 is recorded as a pseudogene. The length of the CDR3 is 17 residues. The CDR3 protein is CASSEYMLQHARNTIYF. Written as DNA, the CDR3 is TGTGCCAGCAGTGAGTACATGCTACAACACGCACGAAACACCATATATTTT.

The rearrangement links TRBV6-1 to TRBJ2-7; D not certain. Trimming pared 5 bases from V and 3 bases from J, leaving 17 bases between. The CDR3 sequence is 15 residues long. CDR1 and CDR2 from the germline V gene are MNHNS and SASEGT. The CDR3 sequence: CASSWFRLPGYEQYF. The CDR3 DNA reads TGTGCCAGCAGTTGGTTTAGACTGCCTGGCTACGAGCAGTACTTC.

This clone has a single count. Here the CDR3 DNA reads TGTGCCAGCAGTTTAGGGGCGGGAGCTTTCTACAATGAGCAGTTCTTC. Its protein is CASSLGAGAFYNEQFF. The chain has TRBV28 and TRBJ2-1; TRBD2 aligns across 7 bases. CDR1 and CDR2 from the germline V gene are MDHEN and SYDVKM. The length of the CDR3 is 16 residues. V trimming: 2 bases; J trimming: 3 bases; junction bases outside the gene matches: 7.

This clone was detected only a few times. V is TRBV6-5 and J is TRBJ1-1; no firm D call. Trimming left V 5 bases short and J 0 bases short, with 4 bases between. The CDR3 extends over 12 amino acids. CDR1 and CDR2 (germline): MNHEY, SVGAGI. The CDR3 here is CASSEMNTEAFF. The DNA of the CDR3 is TGTGCCAGCAGTGAAATGAACACTGAAGCTTTCTTT.

This clone was detected only a few times. J is TRBJ2-5 and V is TRBV19; D perhaps matches TRBD2 (6 bases). The tail of the sequence fits TRBJ2-7 better, so the J call may be wrong. The germline CDR1 and CDR2 sequences are LNHDA and SQIVND (reference sequence). The CDR3 is 16 amino acids. The CDR3 DNA sequence: TGTGCCAGTAGTCTATTCGGGACTTTTTCCCTCTACGAGCAGTACTTC. Residues: CASSLFGTFSLYEQYF.

The chain carries TRBV28 and TRBJ2-7; 9 nucleotides align to TRBD1. This CDR3 has 16 residues. V shed 5 bases and J 0 bases; nucleotides not matched to a gene: 8. The germline V gene has CDR1 MDHEN and CDR2 SYDVKM. CDR3 amino acids: CASSSPRQGDSYEQYF. CDR3 DNA: TGTGCCAGCAGTAGCCCTCGACAGGGGGACTCCTACGAGCAGTACTTC.

V is TRBV2 and J is TRBJ1-1, with unresolved D. CDR1 is SNHLY, CDR2 FYNNEI, per germline. This CDR3 region has 18 residues. Trimming left V 7 bases short and J 1 base short, with 25 bases between. CDR3 DNA sequence: TGTGCCAGCACCAACCTAGCGGGCGGATTCCGTGGGAACACTGAAGCTTTCTTT. As protein: CASTNLAGGFRGNTEAFF.

The chain employs TRBV15 and TRBJ2-7; no firm D call. CDR3 length equals 15 residues. With 3 bases removed from V and 3 bases from J, the gap between germline ends came to 15 bases. CDR1 and CDR2 (germline): LNHNV, YYDKDF (reference sequence). The CDR3 DNA reads as TGTGCCACCAGCAGGTACGCAGCAGTGATCTACGAGCAGTACTTC. Its protein is CATSRYAAVIYEQYF.

The rearrangement joins TRBV9 to TRBJ2-3; TRBD2 agrees at 7 bases. Trimming removed 5 bases from V and 0 bases from J; junction bases left unmatched: 9. Germline V gives CDR1 SGDLS, CDR2 YYNGEE. CDR3 size: 16 residues. The CDR3 DNA is TGTGCCAGCAGTCGCCCGACTAGCTCAAGCACAGATACGCAGTATTTT. Its protein is CASSRPTSSSTDTQYF.